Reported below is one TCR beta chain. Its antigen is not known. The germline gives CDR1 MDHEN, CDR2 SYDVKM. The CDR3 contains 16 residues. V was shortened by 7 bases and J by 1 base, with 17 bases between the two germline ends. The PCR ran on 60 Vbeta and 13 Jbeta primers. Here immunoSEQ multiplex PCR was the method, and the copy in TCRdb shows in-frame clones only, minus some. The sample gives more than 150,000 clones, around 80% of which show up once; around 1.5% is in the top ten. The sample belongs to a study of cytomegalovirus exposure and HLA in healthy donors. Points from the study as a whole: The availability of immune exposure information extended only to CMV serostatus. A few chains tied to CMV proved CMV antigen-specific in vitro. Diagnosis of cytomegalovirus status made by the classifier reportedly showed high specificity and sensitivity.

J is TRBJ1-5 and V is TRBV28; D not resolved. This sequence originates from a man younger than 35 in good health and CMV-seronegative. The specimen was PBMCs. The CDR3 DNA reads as TGTGCCAGCAACCGCGCTCCGGGGTTCAGCAATCAGCCCCAGCATTTT. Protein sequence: CASNRAPGFSNQPQHF. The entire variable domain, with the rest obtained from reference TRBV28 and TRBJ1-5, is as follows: DVKVTQSSRYLVKRTGEKVFLECVQDMDHENMFWYRQDPGLGLRLIYFSYDVKMKEKGDIPEGYSVSREKKERFSLILESASTNQTSMYLCASNRAPGFSNQPQHFGDGTRLSIL.